The 24 T cell receptor beta chains in this list originate from one sample, sequenced in a study of blood T cell repertoires in COVID-19. The method was immunoSEQ multiplex PCR; TCRdb's version includes in-frame clones alone and lacks a portion of them. Of 200,000 to 250,000 clones listed, around 81% are singletons. Sequenced: peripheral blood. All receptors derive from a woman aged 70 to 79 with acute or convalescent COVID-19.

DNA for the CDR3: TGCAGCGTTGCGGGAACCCACGAGCAGTACTTC. Translation: CSVAGTHEQYF. V is TRBV29-1 and J is TRBJ2-7, with D tentatively TRBD2 (5 bases). Trimming pared 4 bases from V and 5 bases from J, leaving 9 bases between. The CDR3 runs to 11 residues. Germline loops: CDR1 SQVTM, CDR2 ANQGSEA.

V usage is TRBV27 and J usage is TRBJ1-2, with 7 bases fitting TRBD1. V was pared by 3 bases and J by 5 bases, with 6 bases of the junction left unmatched. The CDR3 extends over 14 amino acids. Germline-derived CDR1 and CDR2 are MNHEY and SMNVEV (reference sequence). The CDR3 sequence: CASSLHGTAYGYTF. As DNA, the CDR3 is TGTGCCAGCAGTTTGCACGGGACAGCTTATGGCTACACCTTC.

This chain joins TRBV27 and TRBJ1-4, with TRBD1 matching over 10 bases. Germline values: CDR1 MNHEY, CDR2 SMNVEV (reference sequence). The CDR3 runs to 18 residues. The V gene end was trimmed by 0 bases and the J gene end by 5 bases; junction bases not matched to a gene: 9. Here the CDR3 reads CASSLSGQGWRGNEKLFF. As DNA, the CDR3 is TGTGCCAGCAGTTTATCGGGACAGGGGTGGCGGGGGAATGAAAAACTGTTTTTT.

J is TRBJ1-2 and V is TRBV11-2; TRBD1 matches 8 bases. This CDR3 has 13 amino acids. From germline, CDR1 is SGHAT and CDR2 FQNNGV. Trimming took 3 bases from V and 8 from J; bases not matched to a gene: 5. Here the CDR3 reads CASSLSGGLGYTF. The CDR3 DNA reads as TGTGCCAGCAGCTTGTCAGGGGGCCTAGGCTACACCTTC.

This sequence joins TRBV28 and TRBJ1-4; the match to TRBD1 covers 7 bases. The CDR3 spans 17 residues. V dropped 6 bases and J dropped 4; count of bases not matched to a gene: 14. Germline V gene lookup returns CDR1 MDHEN and CDR2 SYDVKM. The CDR3 coding sequence is TGTGCCAGCAGGGGTAGGGGGCTGGGCGGTGATAATGAAAAACTGTTTTTT. Translated: CASRGRGLGGDNEKLFF.

This clone came up once. The V and J genes are TRBV4-1 and TRBJ2-7; TRBD1 matches at 8 bases. V was clipped by 4 bases and J by 2 bases; unmatched bases: 7. The CDR3 runs 15 residues. Looked up from germline, CDR1 is MGHRA and CDR2 is YSYEKL. The CDR3: CASSRIQGVPYEQYF. Written as DNA, the CDR3 is TGCGCCAGCAGCCGAATACAGGGGGTGCCCTACGAGCAGTACTTC.

The chain uses TRBV11-2 and TRBJ2-3, with TRBD1 identical over 9 bases. V trimming: 3 bases; J trimming: 2 bases; junction bases outside the gene matches: 3. Germline CDR1 SGHAT, CDR2 FQNNGV. This CDR3 has 15 residues. The CDR3 region has the DNA TGTGCCAGCAGCTTTACAGGGGGCTTCACAGATACGCAGTATTTT. Translation: CASSFTGGFTDTQYF.

This chain joins TRBV5-6 and TRBJ2-1; 12 positions agree with TRBD2. The length of the CDR3 is 14 residues. V trimming: 0 bases; J trimming: 10 bases; junction bases outside the gene matches: 2. The germline CDR1 and CDR2 sequences are SGHDT and YYEEEE. CDR3 region: CASSLAGLAGEQFF. CDR3 DNA: TGTGCCAGCAGCTTGGCCGGACTAGCGGGAGAGCAGTTCTTC.

The gene calls are TRBV30 and TRBJ1-2; D is unresolved. V was trimmed by 1 base and J by 1 base, leaving 4 bases between them. The V gene's germline CDR1 is GTSNPN and CDR2 SVGIG (reference sequence). The CDR3 runs 12 residues. The CDR3 nucleotides read TGTGCCTGGAGTGACATTAACTATGGCTACACCTTC. This translates into CAWSDINYGYTF. Full variable domain (missing parts from reference TRBV30 and TRBJ1-2): SQTIHQWPATLVQPVGSPLSLECTVEGTSNPNLYWYRQAAGRGLQLLFYSVGIGQISSEVPQNLSASRPQDRQFILSSKKLLLSDSGFYLCAWSDINYGYTFGSGTRLTVV.

The rearrangement uses TRBV19 and TRBJ2-7; 9 nucleotides line up with TRBD1. Looked up from germline, CDR1 is LNHDA and CDR2 is SQIVND (reference sequence). The J segment lost 0 bases and the V segment lost 6 bases, leaving 6 bases of the junction unmatched. CDR3 length: 15 residues. CDR3 nucleotides: TGTGCCAGTAGCCCCGGGACAGGGTCCTCCTACGAGCAGTACTTC. Translating gives CASSPGTGSSYEQYF.

The chain recombines TRBV24-1 with TRBJ2-1, with D tentatively TRBD2 (7 bases). The germline V and J ends were trimmed by 9 bases and 4 bases, with 15 bases remaining between them. Germline values: CDR1 KGHDR, CDR2 SFDVKD. This CDR3 spans 14 amino acids. This CDR3 reads CATGGLGGYNEQFF. The CDR3, as DNA: TGTGCCACCGGCGGACTAGGGGGGTACAATGAGCAGTTCTTC.

The gene calls are TRBV6-1 and TRBJ2-7, with TRBD1 as a possible D gene (5 bases). V lost 1 base and J lost 6, with 16 bases in between. In germline, CDR1 is MNHNS, CDR2 SASEGT. The CDR3 extends over 15 amino acids. The CDR3 here is CASSEGTTRSGEQYF. The CDR3 DNA is TGTGCCAGCAGTGAAGGGACAACGAGGTCAGGCGAGCAGTACTTC.

The chain recombines TRBV6-1 with TRBJ1-5; D is possibly TRBD1 (6 bases). V was cut by 4 bases and J by 5 bases, with 18 bases left in between. CDR3 length equals 16 residues. CDR1 and CDR2 (germline): MNHNS, SASEGT. The CDR3 loop is CASSVGGGAGDQPQHF. Here the CDR3 DNA reads TGTGCCAGCAGTGTAGGGGGAGGGGCCGGCGATCAGCCCCAGCATTTT.

The chain recombines TRBV28 with TRBJ2-6; a weak D match, TRBD2 (6 bases). This CDR3 has 17 residues. The germline CDR1 and CDR2 sequences are MDHEN and SYDVKM. The V gene lost 4 bases and the J gene lost 0 bases, with 13 bases spanning the gap. CDR3 nucleotides: TGTGCCAGCAGTTCCCCGGGACTCCACTCTGGGGCCAACGTCCTGACTTTC. It translates to CASSSPGLHSGANVLTF.

This rearrangement joins TRBV19 to TRBJ2-7, with D possibly TRBD1 on 6 matching bases. V shed 4 bases and J shed 9 bases, with 10 bases lying between them. Germline assignment: CDR1 LNHDA and CDR2 SQIVND (reference sequence). This CDR3 has 11 amino acids. The CDR3 loop reads CASSNLQGQYF. The CDR3 DNA sequence: TGTGCCAGTAGTAACCTACAGGGGCAGTACTTC.

The chain uses TRBV15 and TRBJ2-7; 9 nucleotides align to TRBD1. CDR1 and CDR2 (germline): LNHNV, YYDKDF (reference sequence). This CDR3 spans 16 amino acids. The V and J ends lost 0 bases and 1 base, in that order; junction bases with no gene match: 4. For the CDR3, the DNA is TGTGCCACCAGCAGAGACCTGACAGGGGGGTCCTACGAGCAGTACTTC. It codes for CATSRDLTGGSYEQYF.

The V call is TRBV28, the J call TRBJ1-3; possible D gene TRBD1, 6 bases. Trimming pared 8 bases from V and 0 bases from J, leaving 11 bases between. Germline CDR1 is MDHEN and CDR2 is SYDVKM. The CDR3 loop spans 14 amino acids. DNA for the CDR3: TGTGCCAGCGGGGGACACAACTCTGGAAACACCATATATTTT. This gives the protein CASGGHNSGNTIYF.

The chain recombines TRBV30 with TRBJ2-2; 11 nucleotides match TRBD1. Germline CDR1 reads GTSNPN; CDR2 reads SVGIG (reference sequence). The J segment lost 7 bases and the V segment lost 3 bases, leaving 7 bases of the junction unmatched. The CDR3 is 15 amino acids. The CDR3 sequence is CAWSLGGQGVGELFF. The CDR3 coding sequence is TGTGCCTGGAGCCTAGGGGGACAGGGGGTCGGGGAGCTGTTTTTT.

The V and J genes are TRBV30 and TRBJ1-5; a possible D gene is TRBD1 (6 bases). Trimming took 4 bases from V and 7 from J, leaving 14 bases between them. This CDR3 has 13 amino acids. Germline-derived CDR1 and CDR2 are GTSNPN and SVGIG (reference sequence). CDR3 nucleotides: TGTGCCTGGAATAGGGGGATCGGGCAGCCCCAGCATTTT. Translating it yields CAWNRGIGQPQHF.

This clone was counted once. The chain couples TRBV5-6 to TRBJ1-6, with TRBD1 identical over 8 bases. The germline gives CDR1 SGHDT, CDR2 YYEEEE. The CDR3 is 16 amino acids. The V segment lost 0 bases and the J segment 7 bases; nucleotides outside the gene matches: 6. The CDR3 loop reads CASSLGDRLGNSPLHF. CDR3 nucleotides: TGTGCCAGCAGCTTGGGGGACAGGCTGGGCAATTCACCCCTCCACTTT.

The rearrangement uses TRBV27 and TRBJ1-6, with TRBD1 as a possible D gene (5 bases). The CDR3 extends over 16 amino acids. V dropped 1 base and J dropped 4 bases, with 11 bases sitting between them. Germline-derived CDR1 and CDR2 are MNHEY and SMNVEV (reference sequence). The DNA for the CDR3 is TGTGCCAGCAGTTTATTAGGGGCTAGTTATAATTCACCCCTCCACTTT. This codes for CASSLLGASYNSPLHF.

V is TRBV2 and J is TRBJ2-6; D gene unclear. This CDR3 is 16 amino acids long. With 0 bases removed from V and 1 base from J, the gap between germline ends came to 7 bases. CDR1 and CDR2 (germline): SNHLY, FYNNEI. The CDR3 spells CASSEARPSGANVLTF. CDR3 nucleotide sequence: TGTGCCAGCAGTGAAGCGCGTCCATCTGGGGCCAACGTCCTGACTTTC.

The rearrangement joins TRBV10-3 to TRBJ2-7; TRBD2 aligns across 11 bases. V shed 6 bases, J shed 6 bases, and the junction held 7 bases outside the gene matches. This CDR3 spans 14 amino acids. From germline, CDR1 is ENHRY and CDR2 SYGVKD. DNA of the CDR3: TGTGCCATCAGCTGGACTAGCGGGCAAGGCGAGCAGTACTTC. Protein product: CAISWTSGQGEQYF.

The rearrangement uses TRBV28 and TRBJ2-7; 11 nucleotides agree with TRBD2. The CDR3 has 15 amino acids. From germline, CDR1 is MDHEN and CDR2 SYDVKM. V lost 6 bases and J lost 4; bases outside the gene matches: 8. This CDR3 is CASRTPGLADYEQYF. For the CDR3, the DNA is TGTGCCAGCAGGACTCCGGGACTAGCGGATTACGAGCAGTACTTC.